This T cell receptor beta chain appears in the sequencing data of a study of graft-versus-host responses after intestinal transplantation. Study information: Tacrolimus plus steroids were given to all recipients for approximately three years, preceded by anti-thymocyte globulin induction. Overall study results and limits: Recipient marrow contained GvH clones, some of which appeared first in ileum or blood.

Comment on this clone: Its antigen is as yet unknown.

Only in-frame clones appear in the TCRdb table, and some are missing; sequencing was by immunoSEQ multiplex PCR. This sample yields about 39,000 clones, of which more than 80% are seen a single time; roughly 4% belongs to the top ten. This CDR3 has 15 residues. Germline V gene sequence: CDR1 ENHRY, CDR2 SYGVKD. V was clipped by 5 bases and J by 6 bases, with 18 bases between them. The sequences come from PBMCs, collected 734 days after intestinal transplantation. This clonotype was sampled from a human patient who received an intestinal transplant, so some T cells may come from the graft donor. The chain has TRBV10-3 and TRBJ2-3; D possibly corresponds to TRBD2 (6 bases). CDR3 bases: TGTGCCATCAGTTACAGACTCGGGGGTTCGGATACGCAGTATTTT. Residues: CAISYRLGGSDTQYF.